The next 27 T cell receptor beta chains were all read from a single sample in a study of T cell repertoires in cytomegalovirus infection. MiXCR was run by TCRdb on the reads, yielding one entry per CDR3 protein. This table holds roughly 190,000 distinct CDR3 sequences, roughly 9.8% found once. Input material: PBMCs. The source of these receptors is a human donor in good health (CMV status not recorded). Some clones in this sample may be carry-over from other donors' samples.

This clonotype has ten or more counts. The chain carries TRBV7-2 and TRBJ1-1; D uncertain. The V and J ends lost 0 bases and 1 base respectively, with 9 bases between them. Germline loops: CDR1 SGHTA, CDR2 FQGNSA. This CDR3 has 15 residues. Written as DNA, the CDR3 is TGTGCCAGCAGCTTAGCTGTGGGGTCGAACACTGAAGCTTTCTTT. Translation: CASSLAVGSNTEAFF.

This clonotype has at least ten counts. The chain combines TRBV12-5 with TRBJ1-1, with a possible D match to TRBD1 (5 bases). The ends were cut back, 3 bases at V and 14 bases at J, with 16 bases in the middle. The CDR3 has 12 amino acids. Germline V gene data show CDR1 as LGHNT and CDR2 as FRNRAP. CDR3 coding DNA: TGTGCTAGTGGTTTTGGGGGGGTCGTAGCCTTCTTT. Translation gives CASGFGGVVAFF.

This clonotype was found many times. The chain uses TRBV28 and TRBJ1-5, with no clear D. Germline-derived CDR1 and CDR2 are MDHEN and SYDVKM. Trimming left V 3 bases short and J 5 bases short, with 14 bases between. The CDR3 covers 15 residues. CDR3 DNA sequence: TGTGCCAGCAGTTTGACGCCAGATCCAGATCAGCCCCAGCATTTT. It encodes CASSLTPDPDQPQHF.

The sample holds a few counts of this clonotype. The chain is built from TRBV2 and TRBJ1-6, with D tentatively TRBD1 (6 bases). V lost 5 bases to trimming and J lost 3 bases, with 8 bases between them. Germline V CDR1 and CDR2: SNHLY, FYNNEI. This CDR3 is built from 14 residues. CDR3 nucleotides: TGTGCCAGCAGTTCAGGGGACTATAATTCACCCCTCCACTTT. Its translation: CASSSGDYNSPLHF.

This clonotype was detected many times. CDR3 DNA: TGTGCCAGCTCCAGGGGTGGCTATGGCTACACCTTC. It yields the protein CASSRGGYGYTF. V and J are TRBV12-3 or TRBV12-4 and TRBJ1-2, with D tentatively TRBD1 (6 bases). The V and J ends lost 8 bases and 4 bases respectively, with 11 bases between them. The CDR3 is 12 residues long.

In this sample, this clonotype turned up a few times. V usage is TRBV20-1 and J usage is TRBJ1-6; maybe TRBD1 (5 bases). The germline V and J ends were trimmed by 4 bases and 4 bases, with 11 bases remaining between them. The CDR3 runs to 14 residues. Germline CDR1 is DFQATT and CDR2 is SNEGSKA (reference sequence). The CDR3 reads CSATGREYNSPLHF. CDR3 nucleotide sequence: TGCAGTGCTACGGGACGAGAATATAATTCACCCCTCCACTTT.

This clonotype was recorded at least ten times. CDR3 coding DNA: TGTGCCAGCAGTAACCCGGCGGAGACCCAGTACTTC. This sequence encodes CASSNPAETQYF. The chain combines TRBV27 with TRBJ2-5; D is undetermined. Germline lookup yields CDR1 MNHEY and CDR2 SMNVEV (reference sequence). The ends were cut back, 5 bases at V and 5 bases at J, with 9 bases in the middle. The CDR3 is made up of 12 amino acids.

This clonotype was seen ten or more times. The V gene is TRBV7-2, the J gene TRBJ1-1; D gene ambiguous. Germline values: CDR1 SGHTA, CDR2 FQGNSA. Trimming took off 1 base at V and 2 bases at J, with 11 bases between the two ends. This CDR3 spans 15 amino acids. As DNA, the CDR3 is TGTGCCAGCAGCTTAGTGGCAGCGTCCAACACTGAAGCTTTCTTT. Translated, it gives CASSLVAASNTEAFF.

This chain links TRBV2 with TRBJ2-1; D perhaps matches TRBD2 (5 bases). Trimming took 10 bases from V and 0 from J, leaving 16 bases between them. CDR3 size: 15 residues. Germline V gene lookup returns CDR1 SNHLY and CDR2 FYNNEI. The CDR3 here is CATFVSGLSYNEQFF. In DNA form, the CDR3 reads TGTGCCACCTTTGTCAGCGGCCTCTCCTACAATGAGCAGTTCTTC.

Worth noting for this clonotype: Just one base apart from a much larger clone, this may be a read error. The chain carries TRBV6-5 and TRBJ2-7, with TRBD1 matching over 8 bases. CDR3 length: 14 amino acids. Per germline, CDR1 MNHEY and CDR2 SVGAGI. In DNA, the CDR3 is TGTGCCCGCAGTTACGGGACAGGCTCCTACGAGCAGTACTTC. Translated: CARSYGTGSYEQYF.

V gene TRBV6-5 combines with J gene TRBJ1-1; D remains unclear. The CDR3 sequence is 13 residues long. Germline V gene data show CDR1 as MNHEY and CDR2 as SVGAGI. V was cut by 2 bases and J by 1 base, with 5 bases left in between. CDR3 region: CASSYRRNTEAFF. The CDR3 bases are TGTGCCAGCAGTTACCGGCGGAACACTGAAGCTTTCTTT.

The chain uses TRBV2 and TRBJ1-2; no firm D call. The CDR3 totals 8 residues. From germline, CDR1 is SNHLY and CDR2 FYNNEI. V gave up 11 bases and J gave up 8 bases, with 6 bases separating them. In nucleotides, the CDR3 is TGTGCCGGACGGGGCTACACCTTC. It yields the protein CAGRGYTF.

Ten or more counts support this clonotype. V is TRBV6-2 or TRBV6-3 and J is TRBJ2-3, with 12 bases that match TRBD2. The germline V gene has CDR1 MNHEY and CDR2 SVGEGT. With V trimmed by 9 bases and J by 1 base, 5 bases remained unmatched. The CDR3 is 15 residues long. The CDR3 nucleotides read TGTGCCAGTACCGGACTAGCGGGACGCACAGATACGCAGTATTTT. This gives the protein CASTGLAGRTDTQYF.

This clonotype has at least ten counts. At one end the junction does not follow the germline gene, possibly because of a read error. The chain employs TRBV7-7 and TRBJ2-5; D may match TRBD1 or TRBD2 (6 bases each). The CDR3 has 15 residues. Germline V gene sequence: CDR1 SSHAT, CDR2 FNYEAQ (reference sequence). CDR3 sequence: CASSLAPGAGETQYF. CDR3 DNA sequence: TGTGCTAGCAGCTTAGCTCCGGGGGCGGGGGAGACCCAGTACTTC.

The chain joins TRBV11-2 to TRBJ1-4; D uncertain. The V end was cut by 1 base, the J end by 6 bases, with 12 bases between. Germline V gene lookup returns CDR1 SGHAT and CDR2 FQNNGV. CDR3 length equals 15 residues. The CDR3 region is CASSLVAKPDEKLFF. Here the CDR3 DNA reads TGTGCCAGCAGCTTAGTGGCAAAACCCGATGAAAAACTGTTTTTT.

The rearrangement uses TRBV2 and TRBJ1-6, with D tentatively TRBD1 (6 bases). The CDR3 has 15 amino acids. Germline V gene lookup returns CDR1 SNHLY and CDR2 FYNNEI. The V gene lost 2 bases and the J gene lost 5 bases, with 10 bases spanning the gap. CDR3 sequence (DNA): TGTGCCAGCAGTGAATATGGGGGGCATAATTCACCCCTCCACTTT. Amino acids: CASSEYGGHNSPLHF.

The DNA for the CDR3 is TGTGCCAGCAGCTTACAGGGGGCGGGAACCGGGGAGCTGTTTTTT. Its translation: CASSLQGAGTGELFF. J is TRBJ2-2 and V is TRBV5-5, with TRBD1 matching over 9 bases. V trimming: 2 bases; J trimming: 5 bases; junction bases outside the gene matches: 4. Germline V gene sequence: CDR1 SGHKS, CDR2 YYEKEE (reference sequence). This CDR3 has 15 residues.

In its sample, this clonotype was seen many times. The gene calls are TRBV12-3 or TRBV12-4 and TRBJ1-1, with a possible D match to TRBD1 (5 bases). This CDR3 is built from 13 residues. The V gene lost 7 bases and the J gene lost 4 bases, with 13 bases spanning the gap. CDR3 bases: TGTGCCAGCACCGTTAGGGGCCTCACTGAAGCTTTCTTT. This encodes CASTVRGLTEAFF.

This clonotype was recorded at least ten times. The rearrangement links TRBV7-2 to TRBJ2-7; D is unresolved. Trimming cost V 4 bases and J 5 bases, with 12 bases left between them. Per the germline V gene, CDR1 is SGHTA and CDR2 is FQGNSA. The CDR3 totals 13 residues. CDR3 sequence: CASSSLSWDEQYF. The CDR3 DNA reads as TGTGCCAGCAGCTCGTTGAGTTGGGACGAGCAGTACTTC.

In regard to this clonotype: A much more abundant neighbour one base away suggests this may be a read error. The rearrangement joins TRBV12-3 or TRBV12-4 to TRBJ2-3; D gene ambiguous. The CDR3 has 17 residues. Trimming took off 3 bases at V and 5 bases at J, with 21 bases between the two ends. The CDR3 sequence is CASSFLDFGTLRDTQYF. CDR3 DNA sequence: TGTGCCAGCAGTTTTCTCGATTTCGGAACTTTACGAGATACGCAGTATTTT.

This clonotype was seen at least ten times. The chain combines TRBV7-2 with TRBJ2-7, with D perhaps matching TRBD1 (6 bases). Trimming pared 5 bases from V and 3 bases from J, leaving 14 bases between. Germline CDR1 is SGHTA and CDR2 is FQGNSA. The CDR3 has 14 residues. The CDR3 protein is CASSQGGQNYEQYF. As DNA, the CDR3 is TGTGCCAGCAGCCAGGGCGGACAGAACTACGAGCAGTACTTC.

This clonotype appeared many times. The chain has TRBV7-9 and TRBJ2-7; TRBD1 is a possible D gene (5 bases). CDR1 and CDR2 from the germline V gene are SEHNR and FQNEAQ (reference sequence). V shed 1 base and J shed 1 base, with 8 bases lying between them. The CDR3 extends over 14 amino acids. The CDR3 sequence is CASSLDQGSYEQYF. CDR3 DNA: TGTGCCAGCAGCTTAGATCAGGGATCCTACGAGCAGTACTTC.

The genes are TRBV7-9 and TRBJ2-7, with TRBD2 identical over 9 bases. The CDR3 loop spans 16 amino acids. Looked up from germline, CDR1 is SEHNR and CDR2 is FQNEAQ (reference sequence). V gave up 4 bases and J gave up 1 base; unmatched junction bases: 8. CDR3 in amino acids: CASSSTGLALSYEQYF. The CDR3, as DNA: TGTGCCAGCAGCTCAACTGGACTAGCGTTATCCTACGAGCAGTACTTC.

The chain joins TRBV18 to TRBJ1-1, with a possible D match to TRBD1 (5 bases). Germline lookup yields CDR1 KGHSH and CDR2 LQKENI. The germline V and J ends were trimmed by 8 bases and 3 bases, with 13 bases remaining between them. The CDR3 covers 13 residues. The CDR3 is CASAREWDTEAFF. Written as DNA, the CDR3 is TGTGCCAGCGCCAGGGAATGGGACACTGAAGCTTTCTTT.

To note about this clonotype: It may be a read error: a sequence one base away is much more abundant. The chain carries TRBV12-3 or TRBV12-4 and TRBJ1-1; D is ambiguous. The CDR3 loop spans 11 amino acids. Trimming stripped 3 bases from V and 4 bases from J, with 3 bases between. CDR3 DNA: TGTGCCAGCAGTTTTGGCACTGAAGCTTTCTTT. Translation: CASSFGTEAFF.

This clonotype was picked up a small number of times. The chain couples TRBV11-2 to TRBJ2-3; TRBD1 matches at 7 bases. J lost 6 bases, V lost 4 bases, and 10 bases had no gene match. The CDR3 consists of 15 residues. CDR1 is SGHAT, CDR2 FQNNGV, per germline. CDR3 DNA sequence: TGTGCCAGCAGCTCCAGACAGGGTTCTTCGGATACGCAGTATTTT. It codes for CASSSRQGSSDTQYF.

This clonotype was detected many times. The chain uses TRBV2 and TRBJ2-7; 7 nucleotides line up with TRBD2. From germline, CDR1 is SNHLY and CDR2 FYNNEI. The ends lost 5 bases at V and 4 bases at J; junction bases unmatched: 5. This CDR3 comprises 13 residues. The CDR3 here is CASSSGAQYEQYF. Here the CDR3 DNA reads TGTGCCAGCAGTAGCGGGGCTCAGTACGAGCAGTACTTC.